These 8 T cell receptor beta chains originate from one sample sequenced in a study of control samples from healthy donors and cancer patients. Method: immunoSEQ multiplex PCR; TCRdb's copy keeps in-frame clones and lacks some. The sample records 65,000 to 95,000 clones, around 87% being singletons. Sequencing was carried out using blood. These TCRs come from a man in his fifties or sixties in good health.

This chain links TRBV30 with TRBJ1-1; D is possibly TRBD1 (6 bases). CDR1 is GTSNPN, CDR2 SVGIG, per germline (reference sequence). The CDR3 has 14 amino acids. V was pared by 3 bases and J by 1 base, with 12 bases between. The CDR3 DNA reads TGTGCCTGGAGCCTGCTGGGGGCGAACACTGAAGCTTTCTTT. Translating it yields CAWSLLGANTEAFF.

The table lists this clone with a few counts. The chain is built from TRBV3-1 (or the pseudogene TRBV3-2) and TRBJ2-5; 7 nucleotides align to TRBD1. Trimming removed 4 bases from V and 6 bases from J; junction bases left unmatched: 5. CDR3 size: 13 residues. Germline V lookup: CDR1 LGHDT, CDR2 YNNKEL (reference sequence). CDR3: CASSRTGYKTQYF. The CDR3, as DNA: TGTGCCAGCAGCCGGACAGGTTACAAGACCCAGTACTTC.

The chain combines TRBV10-2 with TRBJ2-7; 7 bases fit TRBD2. V shed 3 bases, J shed 2 bases, and the junction held 10 bases outside the gene matches. The CDR3 loop spans 16 amino acids. CDR1 and CDR2 from the germline V gene are WSHSY and SAAADI. The CDR3 sequence is CASSDFGGTNPYEQYV. The CDR3 region has the DNA TGCGCCAGCAGTGATTTCGGTGGGACTAACCCCTACGAGCAGTACGTC.

This chain joins TRBV6-6 and TRBJ1-1; possibly TRBD1 for D (5 bases). Germline CDR1 is MNHNY and CDR2 is SVGAGI (reference sequence). The CDR3 loop spans 15 amino acids. Trimming pared 5 bases from V and 1 base from J, leaving 14 bases between. This CDR3 reads CASSLTEQANTEAFF. The CDR3 nucleotides are TGTGCCAGCAGTCTCACCGAACAGGCGAACACTGAAGCTTTCTTT.

The chain recombines TRBV25-1 with TRBJ1-6; 10 nucleotides line up with TRBD1. Germline CDR1 MGHDK, CDR2 SYGVNS. This CDR3 is built from 15 residues. The V segment lost 4 bases and the J segment 10 bases; nucleotides outside the gene matches: 7. The CDR3 is CASSGGQGSWSPLHF. The CDR3 DNA reads TGTGCCAGCAGTGGGGGACAGGGGTCTTGGTCACCCCTCCACTTT.

This chain uses TRBV6-2 or TRBV6-3 with TRBJ2-6; 7 bases align to TRBD2. CDR3 length: 18 amino acids. With V trimmed by 4 bases and J by 0 bases, 9 bases remained unmatched. Per germline, CDR1 MNHEY and CDR2 SVGEGT. CDR3 residues: CASSFWGRVASGANVLTF. In DNA, the CDR3 is TGTGCCAGCAGTTTTTGGGGGAGGGTTGCCTCTGGGGCCAACGTCCTGACTTTC.

This clone has only one observation. The CDR3 DNA sequence: TGTGCCAGCAGCCAAGATCGGGTGGCCAAAAACATTCAGTACTTC. Protein: CASSQDRVAKNIQYF. The V call is TRBV4-2, the J call TRBJ2-4, with D unclear. Germline V gives CDR1 LGHNA, CDR2 YNFKEQ. V was shortened by 0 bases and J by 1 base, with 7 bases between the two germline ends. The CDR3 spans 15 residues.

The rearrangement uses TRBV27 and TRBJ2-3, with 12 bases that match TRBD2. The CDR3 length is 14 residues. Trimming removed 6 bases from V and 4 bases from J; junction bases left unmatched: 2. Germline CDR1 and CDR2: MNHEY and SMNVEV (reference sequence). The DNA for the CDR3 is TGTGCCAGCAGACTAGCGGGGGGCCCAGATACGCAGTATTTT. This translates into CASRLAGGPDTQYF.